A selection of T cell receptor beta chains follows, all from one sample in a study of shared clonotypes between healthy human individuals. Assay used: immunoSEQ multiplex PCR; TCRdb lists only in-frame clones, some missing. The sample shows some 2,000,000 clones, approximately 94% of them seen only once. The specimen was naive CD4+ T cells sorted from blood. The receptors shown here come from a man younger than 35 in good health. CDR3s include the opening cysteine and the closing phenylalanine or tryptophan. D genes are given only for firm matches. Size tells how often a clone was seen (once, few, many) or the class of an expanded clone, and some rows leave it out.

>-|TRBJ2-3|TRBV7-4|-
TGTGCCAGCAGGATTAGCGCTACCACAGATACGCAGTATTTT
CASRISATTDTQYF
>TRBD1|TRBJ2-7|TRBV4-1|-
TGCGCCAGCAGCCAGGCATCGACAGGGGCCGCCTACGAGCAGTACTTC
CASSQASTGAAYEQYF
>TRBD1|TRBJ1-1|TRBV6-6|-
TGTGCCAGCAGTCGTGACAGGGTGAACACTGAAGCTTTCTTT
CASSRDRVNTEAFF
>-|TRBJ1-2|TRBV19|-
TGTGCCAGTAGCGGGGGTGGGGGCCCCAACTATGGCTACACCTTC
CASSGGGGPNYGYTF
>-|TRBJ1-4|TRBV5-1|-
TGCGCCAGCAGCAGGCAGCCAACTAATGAAAAACTGTTTTTT
CASSRQPTNEKLFF
>TRBD2|TRBJ2-7|TRBV5-8|-
TGTGCCAGCAGCTTTAGGGGGATTAGCGGGGACCACGAGCAGTACTTC
CASSFRGISGDHEQYF
>-|TRBJ2-2|TRBV6-5|-
TGTGCCAGCGGGGGTCGCCCGACGACCGGGGAGCTGTTTTTT
CASGGRPTTGELFF
>TRBD2|TRBJ2-3|TRBV29-1|-
TGCAGCGTTGAGTGGGGGAGGGGAGATACGCAGTATTTT
CSVEWGRGDTQYF
>-|TRBJ1-3|TRBV5-1|once
TGCGCCAGCAGCCCCCTAGGACAGAATGGAAACACCATATATTTT
CASSPLGQNGNTIYF
>-|TRBJ2-3|TRBV28|-
TGTGCCAGCAGTTTACAGGGGCAGGGCACAGATACGCAGTATTTT
CASSLQGQGTDTQYF
>-|TRBJ1-2|TRBV19|-
TGTGCCAGTAGTATAGATCAGGGATTCGGTGGCTACACCTTC
CASSIDQGFGGYTF
>TRBD2|TRBJ2-1|TRBV7-2|-
TGTGCCAGCAGCTTAGCTTCCGGGACTAGCGGGATTTATGAGCAGTTCTTC
CASSLASGTSGIYEQFF
>TRBD2|TRBJ2-7|TRBV30|-
TGTGCCTGGAGTCGGGAGGGCGGGGGGCAGTACTTC
CAWSREGGGQYF
>TRBD1|TRBJ2-7|TRBV2|-
TGTGCCAGCAGCTCCGATGGGACAGCCGAGCAGTACTTC
CASSSDGTAEQYF
>-|TRBJ2-7|TRBV6-1|-
TGTGCCAGCAGTGAACGGGCCTACGAGCAGTACTTC
CASSERAYEQYF
>-|TRBJ2-7|TRBV29-1|-
TGCAGCGTCACGGATGGGGGTTTCGAGTACTTC
CSVTDGGFEYF
>TRBD1|TRBJ1-4|TRBV28|once
TGTGCCAGCAGTTCCGGGACAGGGGAACTGGGTAATGAAAAACTGTTTTTT
CASSSGTGELGNEKLFF
>-|TRBJ2-5|TRBV9|-
TGTGCCAGCAGCGAAGGGACGTCCTGGGAGACCCAGTACTTC
CASSEGTSWETQYF
>-|TRBJ2-5|TRBV4-1|few
TGCGCCAGCAGCCAAGACCCCAGCTTCCAAGAGACCCAGTACTTC
CASSQDPSFQETQYF
>TRBD1|TRBJ1-3|TRBV18|-
TGTGCCAGCTCGCAGGACAGGCCCTTGGAAGCCTCTGGAAACACCATATATTTT
CASSQDRPLEASGNTIYF
>-|TRBJ1-6|TRBV6-4|-
TGTGCCAGCCGAGACAGGCTAAGCTCCTATAATTCACCCCTCCACTTT
CASRDRLSSYNSPLHF
>-|TRBJ2-2|TRBV5-1|-
TGCGCCAGCAGCGAATCGACTAGTGCGAACACCGGGGAGCTGTTTTTT
CASSESTSANTGELFF
>-|TRBJ2-3|TRBV30|-
TGTGCCTGGAGTGAAGGGGGCACAGATACGCAGTATTTT
CAWSEGGTDTQYF
>-|TRBJ2-5|TRBV6-5|once
TGTGCCAGCAGTCAGGTGCCGGACCCAAGAGGGACCCAGTACTTC
CASSQVPDPRGTQYF
>-|TRBJ2-7|TRBV18|-
TGTGCCAGCTCTCCCCAGGACGGCGGCGAGCAGTACTTC
CASSPQDGGEQYF
>TRBD2|TRBJ2-7|TRBV4-2|-
TGTGCCAGCAGCCCTTTACTAGCGGGGCCCTCCTACGAGCAGTACTTC
CASSPLLAGPSYEQYF
>-|TRBJ1-2|TRBV28|-
TGTGCCAGCCGGGACGGGGGAGGAGCATCTAACTATGGCTACACCTTC
CASRDGGGASNYGYTF
>-|TRBJ2-7|TRBV7-8|-
TGTGCCAGCAGCTTGGATTTCGACGAGCAGTACTTC
CASSLDFDEQYF
>-|TRBJ2-3|TRBV5-4|-
TGTGCCAGCAGCTTGGGGGCCGTGGGGGCAGATACGCAGTATTTT
CASSLGAVGADTQYF
>-|TRBJ2-3|TRBV30|-
TGTGCCTGCTCAGACCTGAGGCCCACAGATACGCAGTATTTT
CACSDLRPTDTQYF
>TRBD1|TRBJ1-6|TRBV6-5|-
TGTGCCAGCAGTTACGGGGGACAGGTTAATTCACCCCTCCACTTT
CASSYGGQVNSPLHF
>-|TRBJ2-7|TRBV5-6|-
TGTGCCAGCAGCCTACGGATTGCGGGGGAGCAGTACTTC
CASSLRIAGEQYF
>-|TRBJ1-1|TRBV30|-
TGTGCCTGGAGTGCCGACTTGGCTGAAGCTTTCTTT
CAWSADLAEAFF
>-|TRBJ1-1|TRBV5-6|-
TGTGCCAGCAGCTGGGGCCGAGGGAACACTGAAGCTTTCTTT
CASSWGRGNTEAFF
>-|TRBJ1-6|TRBV30|-
TGTGCCTGGAGTGTACAGTCACGACAATCCCTCCACTTT
CAWSVQSRQSLHF
>TRBD1|TRBJ2-2|TRBV19|-
TGTGCCAGTAGTATAGTCTGGACAGGGGCCACCGGGGAGCTGTTTTTT
CASSIVWTGATGELFF
>TRBD1|TRBJ1-2|TRBV2|-
TGTGCCAGCATGAACAGGGGGGACTATGGCTACACCTTC
CASMNRGDYGYTF
>TRBD1|TRBJ2-5|TRBV18|-
TGTGCCAGCTCACCTATGGACAGGGTAGAGACCCAGTACTTC
CASSPMDRVETQYF
>-|TRBJ1-4|TRBV18|once
TGTGCCAGCTCGTTGTCAGCTAATGAAAAACTGTTTTTT
CASSLSANEKLFF
>-|TRBJ2-1|TRBV5-5|-
TGTGCCAGCAGCTCACACCCAAAATCCAATGAGCAGTTCTTC
CASSSHPKSNEQFF
>-|TRBJ1-1|TRBV9|-
TGTGCCAGCAGCGTAGCCGGGGTCGCTGAAGCTTTCTTT
CASSVAGVAEAFF
>-|TRBJ2-6|TRBV5-4|-
TGTGCCAGCAGCTTGGACGGTAGCTCTGGGGCCAACGTCCTGACTTTC
CASSLDGSSGANVLTF
>-|TRBJ1-1|TRBV19|-
TGTGCCAGTAGTATTGGGGGGACCATGAACACTGAAGCTTTCTTT
CASSIGGTMNTEAFF
>-|TRBJ2-7|TRBV29-1|-
TGCAGCGTACCCCAGGGCTCCGAGCAGTACTTC
CSVPQGSEQYF
>-|TRBJ2-7|TRBV5-4|-
TGTGCCAGCAGCTTCGACCCGACCGCCGAGCAGTACTTC
CASSFDPTAEQYF
>TRBD1|TRBJ2-3|TRBV13|-
TGTGCCAGCAGCTTGCGACAGGGTACAGATACGCAGTATTTT
CASSLRQGTDTQYF
>TRBD1|TRBJ1-3|TRBV6-5|-
TGTGCCAGCAGTTCCAAGGGACAGGGTCGTGAAAACACCATATATTTT
CASSSKGQGRENTIYF
>-|TRBJ1-4|TRBV15|-
TGTGCCACCAGCAGACCCGGGGGCAAGAAAGAAAAACTGTTTTTT
CATSRPGGKKEKLFF
>-|TRBJ1-4|TRBV6-6|once
TGTGCCAGCAGTTACTGGGCCGAGATAACTAATGAAAAACTGTTTTTT
CASSYWAEITNEKLFF
>-|TRBJ1-6|TRBV5-1|-
TGCGCCAGCAGCTTAGGACAGCTACAAACCTATAATTCACCCCTCCACTTT
CASSLGQLQTYNSPLHF